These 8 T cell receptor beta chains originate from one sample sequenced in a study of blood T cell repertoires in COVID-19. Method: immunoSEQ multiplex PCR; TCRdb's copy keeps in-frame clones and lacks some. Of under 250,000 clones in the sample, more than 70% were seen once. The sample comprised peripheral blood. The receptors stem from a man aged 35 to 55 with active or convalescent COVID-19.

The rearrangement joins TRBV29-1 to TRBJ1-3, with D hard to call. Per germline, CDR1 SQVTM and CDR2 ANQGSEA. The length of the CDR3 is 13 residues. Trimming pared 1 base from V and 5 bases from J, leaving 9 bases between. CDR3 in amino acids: CSVEGLERNTIYF. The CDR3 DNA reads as TGCAGCGTTGAAGGTCTAGAAAGAAACACCATATATTTT.

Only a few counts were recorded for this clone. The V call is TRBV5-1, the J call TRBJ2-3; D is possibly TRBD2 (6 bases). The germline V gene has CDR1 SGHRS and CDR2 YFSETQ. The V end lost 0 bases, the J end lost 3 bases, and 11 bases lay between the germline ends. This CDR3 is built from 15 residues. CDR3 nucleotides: TGCGCCAGCAGCTTGGCGACTAGTCTAACAGATACGCAGTATTTT. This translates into CASSLATSLTDTQYF.

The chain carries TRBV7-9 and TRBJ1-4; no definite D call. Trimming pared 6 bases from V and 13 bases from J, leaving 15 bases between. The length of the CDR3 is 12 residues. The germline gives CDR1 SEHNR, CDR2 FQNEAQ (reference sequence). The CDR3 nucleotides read TGTGCCAGCAGGGGCAAGAACTCTTTACTGTTTTTT. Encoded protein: CASRGKNSLLFF.

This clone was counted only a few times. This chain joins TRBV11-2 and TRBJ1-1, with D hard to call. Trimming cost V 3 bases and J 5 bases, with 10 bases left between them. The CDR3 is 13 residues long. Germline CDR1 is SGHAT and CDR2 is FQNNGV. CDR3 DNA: TGTGCCAGCAGCTTGTACAGAAGGACTGAAGCTTTCTTT. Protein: CASSLYRRTEAFF.

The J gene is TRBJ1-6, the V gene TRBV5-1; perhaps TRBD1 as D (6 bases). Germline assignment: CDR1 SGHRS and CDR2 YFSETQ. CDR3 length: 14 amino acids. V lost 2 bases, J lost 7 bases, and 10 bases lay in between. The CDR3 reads CASSFEGGNSPLHF. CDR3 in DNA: TGCGCCAGCAGCTTTGAAGGGGGAAATTCACCCCTCCACTTT.

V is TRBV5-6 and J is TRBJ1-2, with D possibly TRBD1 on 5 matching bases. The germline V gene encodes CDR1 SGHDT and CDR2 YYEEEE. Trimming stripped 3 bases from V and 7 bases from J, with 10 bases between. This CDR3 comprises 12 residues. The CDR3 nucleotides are TGTGCCAGCAGCTCGCAGGGTTTTGGCTACACCTTC. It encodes CASSSQGFGYTF.

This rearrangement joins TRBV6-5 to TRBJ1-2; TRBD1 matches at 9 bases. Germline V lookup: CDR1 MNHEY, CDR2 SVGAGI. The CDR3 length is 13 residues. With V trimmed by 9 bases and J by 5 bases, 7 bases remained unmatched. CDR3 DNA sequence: TGTGCCAGTCCCGGGGGACAGGGATATGGCTACACCTTC. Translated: CASPGGQGYGYTF.

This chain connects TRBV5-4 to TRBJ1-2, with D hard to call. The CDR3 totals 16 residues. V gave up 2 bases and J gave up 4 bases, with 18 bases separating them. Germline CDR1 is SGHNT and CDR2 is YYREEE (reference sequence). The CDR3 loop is CASSFSGSKQFYGYTF. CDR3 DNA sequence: TGTGCCAGCAGCTTCAGCGGGTCCAAACAGTTCTATGGCTACACCTTC. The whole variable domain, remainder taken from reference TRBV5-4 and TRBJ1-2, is ETGVTQSPTHLIKTRGQQVTLRCSSQSGHNTVSWYQQALGQGPQFIFQYYREEENGRGNFPPRFSGLQFPNYSSELNVNALELDDSALYLCASSFSGSKQFYGYTFGSGTRLTVV.